Listed here is a single T cell receptor (beta chain). No cognate antigen has been identified for it. Germline and junction disagree at one end, which may indicate a read error. The entry originates in a study of cytotoxic CD8 clonotypes in ibrutinib-treated CLL (dated by TCRdb to about 2021). Study-wide context: In this cohort, some 14 patients were treatment-naive and approximately ten were relapsed/refractory, while some 17 had unmutated IGHV. Partial responses were observed in about 25 patients and complete responses in 2; after a median follow-up of 68 months, remission was maintained in approximately 14 patients and progression was observed in approximately twelve. Samples averaged approximately 260,000 productive templates and tens of thousands of productive rearrangements. Longitudinal samples were available for about 30% of the 86 trial participants. Every sample from remission and from progressive disease was obtained while the patients were still on ibrutinib. Cryopreserved peripheral blood mononuclear cells were obtained before treatment, at response, and at either sustained remission or disease progression. Response samples were obtained after a median of roughly 13 months of treatment, with a range of about 6 to 36 months.

Read against the paper, the sample's time point label means: 20 to 25 months on ibrutinib. For TCR beta library preparation, approximately 2.2 micrograms of genomic DNA were isolated from cryopreserved PBMCs. Longitudinal blood samples from CLL patients receiving ibrutinib monotherapy were subjected to high-throughput TCR beta sequencing. The patients took part in an open-label, single-center phase 2 trial of ibrutinib monotherapy. CDR1 MDHEN and CDR2 SYDVKM are derived from the germline V gene. From the cysteine up to the phenylalanine, the CDR3 has a length of 14 residues. Only the CDR3 DNA is retained, 42 bases long and in frame from the first base. The paper as a whole reports these results and caveats: Public clonotypes were found to be uncommon and were observed to contract or remain stable during treatment; the increase in clonality was shown to reflect expansion of private clonotypes at ibrutinib response. Sampling times were not matched between patients in sustained remission and patients whose disease was progressing, and lymph node repertoires were not examined. An increase in clonality was observed at ibrutinib response, with clonality remaining stable during sustained remission and falling back toward baseline at progression. Baseline clonality exceeded that of age-matched healthy donors and correlated strongly with circulating CD8+ T-cell counts.

Each clonotype received, on average, 10x coverage in deep resolution sequencing performed on a MiSeq, where the target depth lay between 1 in 1 million and 1 in 200,000 T cells. The immunoSEQ hsTCRB Kit was used to generate the TCR beta libraries. The study's own analysis went as follows. Data were analyzed with ImmunoSEQ Data Assistant and ImmunoSEQ Analyzer, with V, D and J genes assigned per IMGT definitions. Clonality, which ranges from 0 to 1, was calculated as one minus the normalized Shannon entropy of productive rearrangement frequencies. Public clonotype analysis was restricted to overrepresented clonotypes comprising at least 0.05% of each patient's repertoire. Repertoires from roughly 13 age-matched healthy donors in immuneACCESS were used as clonality controls. TCRdb carries this immuneACCESS record with in-frame sequences only. Its versions omit some clonotypes, under half of them owing to an unresolved V gene in the studies checked, with the rest unexplained. That table is the source of V, J and clone size, and D and trimming were worked out from the DNA. The sample records over 95,000 clones, about 50% of which are singletons. Clones ranked in the top ten supply more than 35% of the sample.

This sample comprised PBMCs, obtained after 24 months of ibrutinib treatment. This receptor was taken from a human donor with chronic lymphocytic leukemia. Here the chain combines TRBV28 and TRBJ1-1, and 9 junction bases match TRBD1. The sequenced DNA: TGTGCCACCAGTGACGGGACAGGGCTCACTGAAGCTTTCTTT. The translation is CATSDGTGLTEAFF.